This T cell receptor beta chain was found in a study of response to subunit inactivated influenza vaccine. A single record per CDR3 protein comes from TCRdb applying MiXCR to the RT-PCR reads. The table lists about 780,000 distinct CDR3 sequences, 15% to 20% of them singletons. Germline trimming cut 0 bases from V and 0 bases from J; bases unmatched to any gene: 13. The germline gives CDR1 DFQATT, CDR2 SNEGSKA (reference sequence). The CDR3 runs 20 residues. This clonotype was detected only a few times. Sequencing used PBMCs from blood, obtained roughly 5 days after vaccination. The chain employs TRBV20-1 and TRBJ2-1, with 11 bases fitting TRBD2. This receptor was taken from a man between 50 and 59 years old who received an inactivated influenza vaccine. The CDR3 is CSARELTSGAPYSSYNEQFF. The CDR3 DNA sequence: TGCAGTGCTAGAGAACTGACTAGCGGGGCCCCGTATAGCTCCTACAATGAGCAGTTCTTC.